Listed here is a single T cell receptor (beta chain). As yet, its antigen is unknown. At one of its ends the junction is not consistent with the germline gene, which may arise from a read error. TCR beta VDJ and CDR3 profiles were obtained from a genomic DNA template. TCRdb passed the reads through MiXCR, listing each CDR3 protein once. Of under 250,000 distinct CDR3 sequences in the sample, less than 75% were seen once. The CDR3 is 15 residues long. Germline loops: CDR1 SGHTA, CDR2 FQGTGA. The sample belongs to a study of CD8+CD57+ T cells in acquired aplastic anemia. Study at large: Sorting CD4+ and CD8+ cells gave DNA averaging around 3 ug.

The study, taken as a whole, reports: For CD8+ Simpson's diversity, patients and controls showed no significant difference.

Sequencing was done on patients that had shown CD8+CD57+ cell expansion by flow cytometry. The cohort consisted entirely of patients having severe acquired aplastic anemia. The genes are TRBV7-3 and TRBJ2-7; D is possibly TRBD2 (7 bases). The sample comprised sorted CD4+, CD8+, or CD8+CD57+ T cells (not recorded which) from PBMCs. The origin of this receptor is a human donor with aplastic anemia. Written as DNA, the CDR3 is TGTGCTAGCAGCTTGAGGGGGGGACTACACTACGAGCAGTACTTC. Its translation is CASSLRGGLHYEQYF. Together with reference TRBV7-3 and TRBJ2-7, the CDR3 gives the full variable domain: GAGVSQTPSNKVTEKGKYVELRCDPISGHTALYWYRQSLGQGPEFLIYFQGTGAADDSGLPNDRFFAVRPEGSVSTLKIQRTERGDSAVYLCASSLRGGLHYEQYFGPGTRLTVT.